This T cell receptor (beta chain) was documented in a study of T-cell reconstitution after alpha-beta-depleted transplantation in children. As to this clonotype: This may stem from a read error, because a much larger clone lies one nucleotide away.

Preparing the TCRbeta library involved the use of unique molecular identifiers. TCRdb called the PCR reads again in MiXCR, with one record for every CDR3 protein. The repertoire includes about 240,000 distinct CDR3 sequences, about 11% of them detected once, and around 2.5% sits in the top ten. The J segment lost 3 bases and the V segment lost 5 bases, leaving 6 bases of the junction unmatched. The CDR3 extends over 15 amino acids. In germline, CDR1 is SGHTA, CDR2 FQGNSA. The source is a human donor who donated a stem cell graft to a child with acute lymphoblastic leukemia. The rearrangement joins TRBV7-2 to TRBJ2-7, with TRBD1 matching over 11 bases. The sample consisted of PBMCs from the stem cell graft donor, taken from the stem cell graft. The CDR3 is CASSVRTGGFYEQYF. The DNA of the CDR3 is TGTGCCAGCAGCGTAAGGACAGGGGGCTTCTACGAGCAGTACTTC.